This T cell receptor (beta chain) appears in the sequencing data of a study of identical twins. In TCRdb, the 5' RACE reads were re-called with MiXCR into one record per CDR3 protein. The sample records some 590,000 distinct CDR3 sequences, approximately 9.6% being singletons. Study-level points and caveats: Donors were not followed over many years; analysis was cross-sectional.

Points on this clonotype: The antigen is not known.

Germline V gene data show CDR1 as DFQATT and CDR2 as SNEGSKA (reference sequence). V lost 0 bases, J lost 8 bases, and 7 bases stayed unmatched. This CDR3 is built from 13 residues. The same data also contributed to another study, on yellow fever vaccine responses in identical twins.

This sequence was found in a young woman in good health. This chain links TRBV20-1 with TRBJ2-7, with TRBD2 matching 7 bases. Sample: PBMCs. CDR3 coding DNA: TGCAGTGCTAGAGAGGCGGGAGTACCGAAGCAGTACTTC. This encodes CSAREAGVPKQYF.